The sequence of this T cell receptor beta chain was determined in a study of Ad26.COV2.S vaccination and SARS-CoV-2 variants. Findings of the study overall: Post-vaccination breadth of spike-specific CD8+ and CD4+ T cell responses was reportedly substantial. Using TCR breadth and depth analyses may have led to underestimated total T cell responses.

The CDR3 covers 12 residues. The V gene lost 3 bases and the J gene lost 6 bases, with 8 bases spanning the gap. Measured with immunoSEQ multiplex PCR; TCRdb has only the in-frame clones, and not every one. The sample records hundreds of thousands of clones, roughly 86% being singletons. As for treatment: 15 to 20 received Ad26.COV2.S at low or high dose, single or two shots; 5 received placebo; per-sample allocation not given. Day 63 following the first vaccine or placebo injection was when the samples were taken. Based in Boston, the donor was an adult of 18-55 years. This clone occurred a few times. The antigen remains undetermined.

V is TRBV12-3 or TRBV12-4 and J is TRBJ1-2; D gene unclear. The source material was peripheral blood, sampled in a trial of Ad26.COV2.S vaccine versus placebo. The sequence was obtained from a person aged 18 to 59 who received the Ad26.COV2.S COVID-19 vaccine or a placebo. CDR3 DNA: TGTGCCAGCAGTTTTTCGGGGAATGGCTACACCTTC. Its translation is CASSFSGNGYTF.